The present TCR beta chain was sequenced within a study of cytomegalovirus exposure and HLA in healthy donors. Findings and limits, study-wide: In most subjects, TCR beta sequences reportedly gave accurate predictions of HLA-A and HLA-B alleles.

Donors were nominally healthy when sampled, though unrecorded immune exposures were likely. V was shortened by 9 bases and J by 3 bases, with 12 bases between the two germline ends. CDR1 and CDR2 from the germline V gene are MNHEY and SVGAGI. CDR3 length: 13 residues. On this clone: Its target is not known.

The PCR employed 60 Vbeta primers together with 13 Jbeta primers. The data were produced by immunoSEQ multiplex PCR, yet TCRdb's version contains in-frame clones alone and is incomplete. The profile covers over 130,000 clones, with 60% to 70% appearing a single time and approximately 6.6% taken by the ten largest. The sequence was obtained from a woman aged 60-75 years in good health and CMV-seropositive. The chain joins TRBV6-5 to TRBJ2-1; D gene unclear. Sequencing was performed on PBMCs. The CDR3 region is CASGRYSYNEQFF. CDR3 nucleotides: TGTGCCAGTGGGCGTTACAGCTACAATGAGCAGTTCTTC.